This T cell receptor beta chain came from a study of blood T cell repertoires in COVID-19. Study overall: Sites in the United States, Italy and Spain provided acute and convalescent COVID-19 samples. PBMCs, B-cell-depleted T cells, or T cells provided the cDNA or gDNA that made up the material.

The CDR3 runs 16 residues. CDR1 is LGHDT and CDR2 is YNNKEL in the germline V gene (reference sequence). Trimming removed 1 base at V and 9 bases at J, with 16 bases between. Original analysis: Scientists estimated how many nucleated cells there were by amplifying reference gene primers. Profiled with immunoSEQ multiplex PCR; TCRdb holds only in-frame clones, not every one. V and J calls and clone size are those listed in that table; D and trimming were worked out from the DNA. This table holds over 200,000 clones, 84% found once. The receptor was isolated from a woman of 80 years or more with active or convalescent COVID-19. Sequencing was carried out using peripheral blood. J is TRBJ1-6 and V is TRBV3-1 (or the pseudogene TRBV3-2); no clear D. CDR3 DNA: TGTGCCAGCAGCCAAGGAGAAGGGAGTGTAACTTCACCCCTCCACTTT. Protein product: CASSQGEGSVTSPLHF.